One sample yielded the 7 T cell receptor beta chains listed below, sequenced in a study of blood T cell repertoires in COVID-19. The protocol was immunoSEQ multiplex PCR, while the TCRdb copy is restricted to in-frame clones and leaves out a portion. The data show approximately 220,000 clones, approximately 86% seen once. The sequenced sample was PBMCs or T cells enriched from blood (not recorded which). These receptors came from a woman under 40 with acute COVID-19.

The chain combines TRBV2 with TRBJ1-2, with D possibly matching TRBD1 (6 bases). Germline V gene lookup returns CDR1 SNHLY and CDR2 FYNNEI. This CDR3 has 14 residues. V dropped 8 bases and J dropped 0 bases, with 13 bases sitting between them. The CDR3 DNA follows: TGTGCCAGCGGGAAGGACAGAACTAACTATGGCTACACCTTC. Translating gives CASGKDRTNYGYTF.

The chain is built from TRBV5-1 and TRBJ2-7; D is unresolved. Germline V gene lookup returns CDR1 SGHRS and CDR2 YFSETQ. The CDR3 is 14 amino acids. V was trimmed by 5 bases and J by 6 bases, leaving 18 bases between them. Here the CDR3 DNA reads TGCGCCAGCAGATCTGACAACCTTCCCACCGAGCAGTACTTC. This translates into CASRSDNLPTEQYF.

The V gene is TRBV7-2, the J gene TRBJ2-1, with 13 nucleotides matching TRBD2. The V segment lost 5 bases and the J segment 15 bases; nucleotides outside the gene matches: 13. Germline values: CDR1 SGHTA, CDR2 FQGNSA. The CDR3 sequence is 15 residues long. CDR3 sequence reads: CASSDPTSGGPGGFF. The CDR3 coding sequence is TGTGCCAGCAGCGACCCGACTAGCGGGGGGCCCGGCGGGTTCTTC.

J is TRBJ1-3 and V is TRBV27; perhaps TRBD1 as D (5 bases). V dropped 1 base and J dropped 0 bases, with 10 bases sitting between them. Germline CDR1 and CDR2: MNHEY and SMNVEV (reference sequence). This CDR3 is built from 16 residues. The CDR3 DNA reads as TGTGCCAGCAGTTTATTGCAGGGTAGCTCTGGAAACACCATATATTTT. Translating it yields CASSLLQGSSGNTIYF.

CDR3 loop: CASSLGLAGFTDTQYF. For the CDR3, the DNA is TGTGCCAGCAGCTTAGGACTAGCGGGGTTTACAGATACGCAGTATTTT. This sequence joins TRBV7-2 and TRBJ2-3; TRBD2 agrees at 11 bases. The trim removed 1 base at V and 3 bases at J, leaving 3 bases unmatched. The CDR3 consists of 16 residues. Germline CDR1 SGHTA, CDR2 FQGNSA.

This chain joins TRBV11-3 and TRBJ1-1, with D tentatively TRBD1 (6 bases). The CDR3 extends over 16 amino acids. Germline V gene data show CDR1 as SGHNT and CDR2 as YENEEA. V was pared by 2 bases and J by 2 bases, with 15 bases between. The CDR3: CASSLNAGAVNTEAFF. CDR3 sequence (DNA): TGTGCCAGCAGCTTAAATGCGGGGGCCGTTAACACTGAAGCTTTCTTT.

The CDR3 spells CASSLGQVSVNEQFF. CDR3 coding DNA: TGCGCCAGCAGCTTAGGACAGGTTTCGGTCAATGAGCAGTTCTTC. V usage is TRBV5-1 and J usage is TRBJ2-1; 7 nucleotides agree with TRBD1. Per germline, CDR1 SGHRS and CDR2 YFSETQ. This CDR3 spans 15 amino acids. The V gene end was trimmed by 2 bases and the J gene end by 6 bases; junction bases not matched to a gene: 8.